This T cell receptor beta chain was profiled in a study of cytotoxic CD8 clonotypes in ibrutinib-treated CLL. Study at large: It was after a median about 12 months of treatment, range 6 to 36, that response samples were taken. Points from the study as a whole: Patients had baseline clonality above age-matched healthy donors, and this clonality moved with circulating CD8+ T-cell counts. Clonality went up at the time of ibrutinib response, stayed stable in sustained remission, and later dropped back toward its baseline level at progression.

The ends were cut back, 0 bases at V and 0 bases at J, with 15 bases in the middle. Looked up from germline, CDR1 is LNHNV and CDR2 is YYDKDF (reference sequence). This CDR3 region has 18 residues. The sample holds a few counts of this clone. The antigen is unknown. The assay was immunoSEQ multiplex PCR, and TCRdb's table has in-frame clones only and misses some. The table records roughly 150,000 clones, approximately 80% of them present only once. The source is a human donor with chronic lymphocytic leukemia. The input for sequencing was PBMCs, taken after 12 months of ibrutinib treatment. V is TRBV15 and J is TRBJ1-5; D is possibly TRBD1 (5 bases). This CDR3 is CATSRDMGSGNSNQPQHF. The CDR3 coding sequence is TGTGCCACCAGCAGAGATATGGGGTCAGGGAATAGCAATCAGCCCCAGCATTTT.